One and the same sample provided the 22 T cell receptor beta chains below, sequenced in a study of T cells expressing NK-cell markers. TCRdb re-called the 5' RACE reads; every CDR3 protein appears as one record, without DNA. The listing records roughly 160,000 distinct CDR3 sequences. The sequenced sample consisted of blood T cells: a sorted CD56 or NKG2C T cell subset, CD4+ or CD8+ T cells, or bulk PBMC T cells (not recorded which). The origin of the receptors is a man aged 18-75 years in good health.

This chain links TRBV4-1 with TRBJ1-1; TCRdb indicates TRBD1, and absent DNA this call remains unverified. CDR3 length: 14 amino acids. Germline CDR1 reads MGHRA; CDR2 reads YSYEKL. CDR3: CASSQSWGNTEAFF.

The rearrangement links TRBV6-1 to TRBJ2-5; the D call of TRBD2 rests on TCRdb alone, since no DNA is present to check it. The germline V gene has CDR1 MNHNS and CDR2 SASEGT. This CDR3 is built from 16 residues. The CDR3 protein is CASSNIAGGPGETQYF.

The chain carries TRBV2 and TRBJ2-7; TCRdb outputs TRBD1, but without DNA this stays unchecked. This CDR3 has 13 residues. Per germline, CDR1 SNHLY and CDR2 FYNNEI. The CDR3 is CAIHRDRTYEQYF.

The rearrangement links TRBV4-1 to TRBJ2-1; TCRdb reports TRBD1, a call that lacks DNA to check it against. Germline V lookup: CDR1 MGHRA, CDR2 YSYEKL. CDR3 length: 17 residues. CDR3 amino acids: CASSRSPGQGAHNEQFF.

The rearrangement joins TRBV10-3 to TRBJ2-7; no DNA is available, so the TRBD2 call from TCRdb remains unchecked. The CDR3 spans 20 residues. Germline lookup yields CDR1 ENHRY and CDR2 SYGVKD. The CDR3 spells CAISPPPGTSGGENSYEQYF.

The CDR3 protein is CASSYDRESGANVLTF. V and J are TRBV6-5 and TRBJ2-6; TCRdb calls TRBD1, which cannot be checked without DNA. Germline V lookup: CDR1 MNHEY, CDR2 SVGAGI. The CDR3 spans 16 residues.

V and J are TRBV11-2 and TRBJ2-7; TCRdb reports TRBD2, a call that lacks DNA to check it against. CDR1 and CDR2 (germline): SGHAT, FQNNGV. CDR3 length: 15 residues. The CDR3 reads CASSLVASGSYEQYF.

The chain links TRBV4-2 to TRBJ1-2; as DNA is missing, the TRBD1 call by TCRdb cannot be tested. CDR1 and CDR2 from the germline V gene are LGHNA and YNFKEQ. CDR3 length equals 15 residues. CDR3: CASSQGEGPIYGYTF.

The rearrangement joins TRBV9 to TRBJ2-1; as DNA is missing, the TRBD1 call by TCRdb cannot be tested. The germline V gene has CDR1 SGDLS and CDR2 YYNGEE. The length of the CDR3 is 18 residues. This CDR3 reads CASSLKLPMGQSNNEQFF.

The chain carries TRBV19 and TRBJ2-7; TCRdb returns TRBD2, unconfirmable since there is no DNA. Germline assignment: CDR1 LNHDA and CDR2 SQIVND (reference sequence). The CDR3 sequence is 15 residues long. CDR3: CASSITLADPYEQYF.

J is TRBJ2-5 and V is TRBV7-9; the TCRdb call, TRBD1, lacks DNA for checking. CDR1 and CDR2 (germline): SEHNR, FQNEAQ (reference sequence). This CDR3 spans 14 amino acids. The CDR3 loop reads CASSLGGTKETQYF. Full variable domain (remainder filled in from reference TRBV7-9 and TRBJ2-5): DTGVSQNPRHKITKRGQNVTFRCDPISEHNRLYWYRQTLGQGPEFLTYFQNEAQLEKSRLLSDRFSAERPKGSFSTLEIQRTEQGDSAMYLCASSLGGTKETQYFGPGTRLLVL.

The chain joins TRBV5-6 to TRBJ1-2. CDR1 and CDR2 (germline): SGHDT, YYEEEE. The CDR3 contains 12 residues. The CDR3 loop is CASSLGIGGYTF.

The CDR3 here is CASGFGGVYGYTF. The chain combines TRBV12-5 with TRBJ1-2. The CDR3 contains 13 residues. Germline values: CDR1 LGHNT, CDR2 FRNRAP.

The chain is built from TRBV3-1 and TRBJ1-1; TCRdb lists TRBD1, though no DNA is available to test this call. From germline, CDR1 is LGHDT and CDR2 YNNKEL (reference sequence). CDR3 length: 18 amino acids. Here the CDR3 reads CASSQPGQGVVRSTEAFF.

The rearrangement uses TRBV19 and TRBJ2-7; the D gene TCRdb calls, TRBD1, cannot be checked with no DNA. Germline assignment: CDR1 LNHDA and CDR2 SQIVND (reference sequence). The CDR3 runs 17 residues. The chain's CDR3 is CASSPRTGDPVSYEQYF.

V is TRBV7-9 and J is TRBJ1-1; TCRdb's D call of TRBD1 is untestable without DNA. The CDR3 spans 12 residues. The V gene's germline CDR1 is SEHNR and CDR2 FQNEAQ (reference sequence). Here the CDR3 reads CASRLIQGTAFF.

The CDR3: CASSTRGDDNQPQHF. The V gene is TRBV28, the J gene TRBJ1-5. Germline assignment: CDR1 MDHEN and CDR2 SYDVKM. The CDR3 has 15 residues.

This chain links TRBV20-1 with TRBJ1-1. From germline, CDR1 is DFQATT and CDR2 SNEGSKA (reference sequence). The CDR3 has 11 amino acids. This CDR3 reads CSARDGGRAFF.

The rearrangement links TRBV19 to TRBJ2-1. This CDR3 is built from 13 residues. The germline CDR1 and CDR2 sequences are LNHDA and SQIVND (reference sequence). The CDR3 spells CASSISSNNEQFF.

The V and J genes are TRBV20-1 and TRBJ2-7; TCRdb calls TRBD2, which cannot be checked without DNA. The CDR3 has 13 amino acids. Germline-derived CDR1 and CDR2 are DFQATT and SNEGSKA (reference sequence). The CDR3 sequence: CSTDSGVNYEQYF.

The CDR3 loop is CASSETGTGYGYTF. This rearrangement joins TRBV7-9 to TRBJ1-2; TCRdb calls TRBD1, which cannot be checked without DNA. Germline V gene lookup returns CDR1 SEHNR and CDR2 FQNEAQ (reference sequence). This CDR3 contains 14 residues.

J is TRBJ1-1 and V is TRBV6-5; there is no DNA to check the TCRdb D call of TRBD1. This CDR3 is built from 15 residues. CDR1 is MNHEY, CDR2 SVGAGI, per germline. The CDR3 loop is CASSYMTGESTEAFF.